These T cell receptor beta chains were read from a single sample in a study of neoadjuvant anti-PD-1 for oral cavity cancer. Generated by immunoSEQ multiplex PCR, the TCRdb table keeps only in-frame clones and is missing some. This sample has 55,000 to 80,000 clones, with less than 90% found just once. The starting material was PBMCs, obtained after nivolumab (anti-PD-1) treatment. The origin of the receptors is a person between 35 and 79 years old with oral cavity squamous cell carcinoma. The CDR3 runs from the conserved cysteine through the conserved F or W. Fields, in order: J gene, CDR3 length, D gene, V gene, clone size, CDR3 protein, CDR3 DNA. The D gene is left open where the match is weak. Clone size is not always given. Where it is, it says once, few, many or a class for expanded clones.

j_call: TRBJ1-1; cdr3_length: 13; d_call: .; v_call: TRBV6-4; clone_size: .; cdr3_aa: CASSWEMNTEAFF; cdr3_nt: TGTGCCAGCAGTTGGGAGATGAACACTGAAGCTTTCTTT
j_call: TRBJ1-2; cdr3_length: 14; d_call: TRBD1; v_call: TRBV27; clone_size: .; cdr3_aa: CASRRTGGNYGYTF; cdr3_nt: TGTGCCAGCAGACGGACAGGGGGCAACTATGGCTACACCTTC
j_call: TRBJ2-7; cdr3_length: 17; d_call: .; v_call: TRBV9; clone_size: .; cdr3_aa: CASSVGGLRDSSYEQYF; cdr3_nt: TGTGCCAGCAGCGTAGGAGGTTTGAGGGATAGCTCCTACGAGCAGTACTTC
j_call: TRBJ1-2; cdr3_length: 13; d_call: TRBD1; v_call: TRBV10-1; clone_size: .; cdr3_aa: CARRDRGLYGYTF; cdr3_nt: TGCGCCAGACGGGACAGAGGTCTCTATGGCTACACCTTC
j_call: TRBJ2-7; cdr3_length: 16; d_call: TRBD1; v_call: TRBV4-1; clone_size: few; cdr3_aa: CASSQPGQGSSYEQYF; cdr3_nt: TGCGCCAGCAGCCAGCCAGGACAGGGAAGCTCCTACGAGCAGTACTTC
j_call: TRBJ1-5; cdr3_length: 14; d_call: .; v_call: TRBV5-1; clone_size: .; cdr3_aa: CASSLGFSGQPQHF; cdr3_nt: TGCGCCAGCAGCTTGGGGTTTTCGGGTCAGCCCCAGCATTTT
j_call: TRBJ1-5; cdr3_length: 11; d_call: .; v_call: TRBV7-2; clone_size: .; cdr3_aa: CASRNFGFQHF; cdr3_nt: TGTGCCAGCAGGAATTTTGGGTTCCAGCATTTT
j_call: TRBJ1-4; cdr3_length: 13; d_call: TRBD1; v_call: TRBV7-2; clone_size: once; cdr3_aa: CASSQGGVEKLFF; cdr3_nt: TGTGCCAGCAGCCAGGGGGGTGTTGAAAAACTGTTTTTT
j_call: TRBJ2-3; cdr3_length: 14; d_call: .; v_call: TRBV7-6; clone_size: .; cdr3_aa: CASSLNAPTGTQYF; cdr3_nt: TGTGCCAGCAGCTTAAACGCTCCCACGGGTACGCAGTATTTT
j_call: TRBJ1-6; cdr3_length: 15; d_call: TRBD1; v_call: TRBV18; clone_size: once; cdr3_aa: CASSPGQGPPWSLHF; cdr3_nt: TGTGCCAGCTCACCGGGACAGGGGCCCCCTTGGTCCCTCCACTTT
j_call: TRBJ1-1; cdr3_length: 15; d_call: .; v_call: TRBV11-2; clone_size: .; cdr3_aa: CASSLSPGDSTEAFF; cdr3_nt: TGTGCCAGCAGCTTATCCCCAGGGGATAGCACTGAAGCTTTCTTT
j_call: TRBJ2-2; cdr3_length: 12; d_call: .; v_call: TRBV6-6; clone_size: .; cdr3_aa: CASSTDRGELFF; cdr3_nt: TGTGCCAGCAGTACGGACCGCGGGGAGCTGTTTTTT
j_call: TRBJ2-1; cdr3_length: 15; d_call: .; v_call: TRBV21-1; clone_size: .; cdr3_aa: CASSTRASSHNEQFF; cdr3_nt: TGTGCCAGCAGTACTCGGGCTTCGTCACACAATGAGCAGTTCTTC
j_call: TRBJ2-1; cdr3_length: 15; d_call: TRBD1; v_call: TRBV7-2; clone_size: once; cdr3_aa: CASSLTGGPYNEQFF; cdr3_nt: TGTGCCAGCAGCTTAACAGGGGGCCCCTACAATGAGCAGTTCTTC
j_call: TRBJ1-6; cdr3_length: 14; d_call: TRBD1; v_call: TRBV7-8; clone_size: .; cdr3_aa: CASSLGQGALPLHF; cdr3_nt: TGTGCCAGCAGCCTGGGACAGGGGGCCCTACCCCTCCACTTT
j_call: TRBJ2-3; cdr3_length: 12; d_call: .; v_call: TRBV25-1; clone_size: .; cdr3_aa: CASSEGADTQYF; cdr3_nt: TGTGCCAGCAGTGAGGGAGCGGATACGCAGTATTTT
j_call: TRBJ2-7; cdr3_length: 14; d_call: .; v_call: TRBV25-1; clone_size: .; cdr3_aa: CASPRPGLTYEQYF; cdr3_nt: TGTGCCAGTCCCCGACCGGGACTGACCTACGAGCAGTACTTC
j_call: TRBJ1-1; cdr3_length: 15; d_call: .; v_call: TRBV12-5; clone_size: .; cdr3_aa: CASVLQGGMGTEAFF; cdr3_nt: TGTGCTAGTGTCCTACAGGGCGGTATGGGCACTGAAGCTTTCTTT
j_call: TRBJ1-2; cdr3_length: 14; d_call: TRBD1; v_call: TRBV5-1; clone_size: .; cdr3_aa: CASSLTRDRDGYTF; cdr3_nt: TGCGCCAGCAGCTTGACCCGGGACAGAGATGGCTACACCTTC
j_call: TRBJ1-1; cdr3_length: 15; d_call: .; v_call: TRBV18; clone_size: .; cdr3_aa: CASSPDYRVRTQAFF; cdr3_nt: TGTGCCAGCTCACCCGATTACAGGGTGAGGACCCAAGCTTTCTTT
j_call: TRBJ1-1; cdr3_length: 15; d_call: TRBD1; v_call: TRBV19; clone_size: once; cdr3_aa: CASSRRQGANTEAFF; cdr3_nt: TGTGCCAGTAGTAGAAGACAGGGGGCGAACACTGAAGCTTTCTTT
j_call: TRBJ1-1; cdr3_length: 14; d_call: .; v_call: TRBV5-4; clone_size: .; cdr3_aa: CASSLTGLRAEAFF; cdr3_nt: TGTGCCAGCAGCTTAACGGGGCTGAGAGCTGAAGCTTTCTTT
j_call: TRBJ2-3; cdr3_length: 14; d_call: .; v_call: TRBV10-3; clone_size: .; cdr3_aa: CAITRGLAGDTQYF; cdr3_nt: TGTGCCATCACCCGAGGGCTAGCAGGCGATACGCAGTATTTT
j_call: TRBJ1-1; cdr3_length: 11; d_call: .; v_call: TRBV29-1; clone_size: once; cdr3_aa: CSLRTPHEAFF; cdr3_nt: TGCAGCCTCCGAACCCCTCATGAAGCTTTCTTT
j_call: TRBJ2-1; cdr3_length: 21; d_call: TRBD2; v_call: TRBV6-1; clone_size: .; cdr3_aa: CASSEVVVGLVGAGSYNEQFF; cdr3_nt: TGTGCCAGCAGTGAAGTCGTTGTGGGACTAGTGGGCGCCGGGTCCTACAATGAGCAGTTCTTC
j_call: TRBJ2-3; cdr3_length: 16; d_call: TRBD2; v_call: TRBV4-2; clone_size: .; cdr3_aa: CASSQGPETSADTQYF; cdr3_nt: TGTGCCAGCAGCCAAGGGCCCGAGACTAGCGCAGATACGCAGTATTTT
j_call: TRBJ1-6; cdr3_length: 14; d_call: .; v_call: TRBV9; clone_size: .; cdr3_aa: CASSVEGGGSPLHF; cdr3_nt: TGTGCCAGCAGCGTAGAGGGGGGAGGCTCACCCCTCCACTTT